This T cell receptor beta chain appears in the sequencing data of a study of blood T cells in healthy people across ages. General observations from the study: With naive T cell percentage, TCR beta diversity showed a strong correlation. Long-lived donors carried more naive CD4+ cells and greater diversity than aged donors. Older age went with lower TCR beta diversity per million T cells, in a roughly linear way.

The V gene's germline CDR1 is SGHDN and CDR2 FVKESK. The CDR3 is 13 amino acids. J gave up 13 bases and V 1 base, and 8 bases lay outside the gene matches. A second roughly 6 to 12 cycle PCR used barcoded and J-beta primers. TCRdb reprocessed the 5' RACE reads with MiXCR, giving one entry per CDR3 protein. Of hundreds of thousands of distinct CDR3 sequences listed, about 26% are singletons. Regarding this clonotype: Antigen specificity is unknown.

These records were also assigned to another study, of T cells of mothers and their children. Per that paper: Mother-child pairs who were related displayed a slightly higher overlap than unrelated pairs, a difference that was non-significant.

Sequenced: blood. The chain links TRBV14 to TRBJ2-3, with 7 nucleotides matching TRBD2. This clonotype was obtained from a boy aged 2 to 10 in good health. The CDR3 loop is CASSQGGGLSKYF. DNA of the CDR3: TGTGCCAGCAGCCAAGGGGGGGGACTCTCGAAGTATTTT.